The present T cell receptor (beta chain) was sequenced within a study of blood T cell repertoires in COVID-19. Overall study context: Acute and convalescent COVID-19 samples came from the United States, Italy and Spain.

In the study's own analysis: Reference gene primer amplification yielded estimated nucleated cell counts. Sequencing was performed with immunoSEQ multiplex PCR; in TCRdb, only in-frame clones are kept and a portion is missing. Clone size and V and J calls were adopted from that table, with D and trimming inferred from the DNA. The table lists fewer than 70,000 clones, over 70% of them singletons. The receptor was derived from a human donor in a cohort sampled during active COVID-19. Sequencing input: peripheral blood.

CDR3 coding DNA: TGCGCCAGCAGTCTAGCGGGGGCCCGGGCTGATACGCAGTATTTT. Protein sequence: CASSLAGARADTQYF. This chain connects TRBV5-1 to TRBJ2-3; TRBD2 aligns across 10 bases. This CDR3 has 15 amino acids. CDR1 and CDR2 (germline): SGHRS, YFSETQ. J gave up 6 bases and V 5 bases, and 9 bases lay outside the gene matches. The full variable domain, in which reference TRBV5-1 and TRBJ2-3 provide the parts outside the CDR3, is KAGVTQTPRYLIKTRGQQVTLSCSPISGHRSVSWYQQTPGQGLQFLFEYFSETQRNKGNFPGRFSGRQFSNSRSEMNVSTLELGDSALYLCASSLAGARADTQYFGPGTRLTVL.